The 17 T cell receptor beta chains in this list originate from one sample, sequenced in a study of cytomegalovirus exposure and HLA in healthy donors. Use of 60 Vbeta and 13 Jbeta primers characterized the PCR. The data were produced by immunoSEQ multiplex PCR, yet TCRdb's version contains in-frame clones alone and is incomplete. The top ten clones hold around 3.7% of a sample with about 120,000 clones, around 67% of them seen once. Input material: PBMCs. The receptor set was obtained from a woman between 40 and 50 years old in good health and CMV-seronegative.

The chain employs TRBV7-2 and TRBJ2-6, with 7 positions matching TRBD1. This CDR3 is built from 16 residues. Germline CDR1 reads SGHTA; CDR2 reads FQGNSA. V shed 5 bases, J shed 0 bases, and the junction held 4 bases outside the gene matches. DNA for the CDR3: TGTGCCAGCAGCCGTACAGGGGACTCTGGGGCCAACGTCCTGACTTTC. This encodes CASSRTGDSGANVLTF.

In DNA form, the CDR3 reads TGTGCCAGCAGCTTAACTACAGGGTATCGTGGCTACACCTTC. Its translation is CASSLTTGYRGYTF. This chain links TRBV7-9 with TRBJ1-2; D may be TRBD1 (6 bases). The CDR3 has 14 residues. Germline CDR1 is SEHNR and CDR2 is FQNEAQ (reference sequence). Trimming shortened V by 2 bases and J by 7 bases, and 14 bases separated the two germline ends.

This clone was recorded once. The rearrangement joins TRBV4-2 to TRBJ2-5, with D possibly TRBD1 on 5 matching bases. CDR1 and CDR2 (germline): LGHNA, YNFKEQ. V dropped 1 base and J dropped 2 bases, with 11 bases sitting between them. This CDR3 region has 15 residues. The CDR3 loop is CASSQGRVGQETQYF. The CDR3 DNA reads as TGTGCCAGCAGCCAAGGCAGGGTGGGACAAGAGACCCAGTACTTC.

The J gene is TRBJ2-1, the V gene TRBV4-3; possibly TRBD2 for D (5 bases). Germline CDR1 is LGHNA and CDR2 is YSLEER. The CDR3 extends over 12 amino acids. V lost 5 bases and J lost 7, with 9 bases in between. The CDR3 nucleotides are TGCGCCAGCAGCTCTCGGAGGAATGAGCAGTTCTTC. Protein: CASSSRRNEQFF.

CDR3 nucleotides: TGTGCCACCAGCAGATGGCGGTTAGGTCAGACCGAAGCTTTCTTT. It codes for CATSRWRLGQTEAFF. The V call is TRBV15, the J call TRBJ1-1; D is unclear. The length of the CDR3 is 15 residues. Trimming removed 2 bases at V and 8 bases at J, with 18 bases between. CDR1 is LNHNV, CDR2 YYDKDF, per germline (reference sequence).

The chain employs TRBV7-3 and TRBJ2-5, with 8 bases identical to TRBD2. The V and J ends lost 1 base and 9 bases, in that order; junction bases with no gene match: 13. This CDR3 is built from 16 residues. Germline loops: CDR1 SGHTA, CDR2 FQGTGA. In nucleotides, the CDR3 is TGTGCCAGCAGCTTAAGAGGAGCGGGACTAGAGGAGGCCCAGTACTTC. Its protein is CASSLRGAGLEEAQYF.

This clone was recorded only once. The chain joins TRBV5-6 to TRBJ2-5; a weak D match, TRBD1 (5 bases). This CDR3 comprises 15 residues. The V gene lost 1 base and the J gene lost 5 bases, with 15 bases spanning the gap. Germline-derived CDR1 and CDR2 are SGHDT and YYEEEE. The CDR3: CASSLKQLGVETQYF. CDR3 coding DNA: TGTGCCAGCAGCTTGAAGCAATTAGGGGTTGAGACCCAGTACTTC.

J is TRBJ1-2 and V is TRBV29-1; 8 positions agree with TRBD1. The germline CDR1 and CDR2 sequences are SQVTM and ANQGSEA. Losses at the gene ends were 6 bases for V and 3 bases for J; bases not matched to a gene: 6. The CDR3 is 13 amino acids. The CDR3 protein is CSVWTGRDYGYTF. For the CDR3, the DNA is TGCAGCGTGTGGACAGGGAGGGACTATGGCTACACCTTC.

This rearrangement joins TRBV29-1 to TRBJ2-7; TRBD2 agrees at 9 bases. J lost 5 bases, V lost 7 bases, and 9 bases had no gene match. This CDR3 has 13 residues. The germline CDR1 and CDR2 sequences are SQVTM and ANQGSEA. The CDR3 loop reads CSADSGSGDEQYF. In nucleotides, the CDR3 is TGCAGCGCCGATAGCGGGAGCGGGGACGAGCAGTACTTC.

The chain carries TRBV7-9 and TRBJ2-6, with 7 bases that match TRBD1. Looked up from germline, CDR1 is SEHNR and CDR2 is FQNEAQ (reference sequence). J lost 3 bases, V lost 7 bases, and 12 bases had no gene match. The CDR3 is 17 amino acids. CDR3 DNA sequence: TGTGCCAGCACCCTCGGGGCAGGGGGTTATGGGGCCAACGTCCTGACTTTC. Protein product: CASTLGAGGYGANVLTF.

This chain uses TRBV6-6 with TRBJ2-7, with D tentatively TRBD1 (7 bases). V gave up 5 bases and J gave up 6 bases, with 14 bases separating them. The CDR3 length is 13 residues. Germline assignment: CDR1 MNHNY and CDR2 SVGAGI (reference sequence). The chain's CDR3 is CASSQGGRREQYF. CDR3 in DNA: TGTGCCAGCAGTCAGGGGGGTCGTCGCGAGCAGTACTTC.

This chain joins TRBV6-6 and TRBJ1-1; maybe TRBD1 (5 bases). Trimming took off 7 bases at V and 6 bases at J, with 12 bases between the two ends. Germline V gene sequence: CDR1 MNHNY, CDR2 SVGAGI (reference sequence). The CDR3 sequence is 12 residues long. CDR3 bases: TGTGCCAGCAAAGTTGGCAGGGCTGAAGCTTTCTTT. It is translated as CASKVGRAEAFF.

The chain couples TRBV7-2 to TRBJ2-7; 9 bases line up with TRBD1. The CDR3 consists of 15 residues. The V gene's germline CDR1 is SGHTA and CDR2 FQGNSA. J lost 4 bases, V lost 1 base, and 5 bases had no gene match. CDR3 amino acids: CASSLVGQGPYEQYF. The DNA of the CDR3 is TGTGCCAGCAGCTTAGTTGGACAGGGGCCTTACGAGCAGTACTTC.

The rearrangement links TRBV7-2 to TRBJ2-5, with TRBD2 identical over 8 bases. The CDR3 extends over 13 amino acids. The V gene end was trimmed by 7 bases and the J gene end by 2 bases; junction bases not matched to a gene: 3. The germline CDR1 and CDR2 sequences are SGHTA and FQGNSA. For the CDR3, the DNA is TGTGCCAGCACCCCTAGCGGGCAAGAGACCCAGTACTTC. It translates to CASTPSGQETQYF. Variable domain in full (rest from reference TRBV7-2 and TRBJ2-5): GAGVSQSPSNKVTEKGKDVELRCDPISGHTALYWYRQSLGQGLEFLIYFQGNSAPDKSGLPSDRFSAERTGGSVSTLTIQRTQQEDSAVYLCASTPSGQETQYFGPGTRLLVL.

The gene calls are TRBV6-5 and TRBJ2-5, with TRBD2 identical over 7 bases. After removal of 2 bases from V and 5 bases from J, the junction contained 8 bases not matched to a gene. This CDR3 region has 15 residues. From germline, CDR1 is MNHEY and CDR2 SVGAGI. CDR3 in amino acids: CASSYAGAMGETQYF. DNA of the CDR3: TGTGCCAGCAGTTACGCGGGAGCGATGGGGGAGACCCAGTACTTC.

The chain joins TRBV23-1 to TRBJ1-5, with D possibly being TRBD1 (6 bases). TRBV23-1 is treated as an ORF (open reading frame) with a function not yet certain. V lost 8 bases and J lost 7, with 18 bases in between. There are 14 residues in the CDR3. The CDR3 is CASALGRGGQPQHF. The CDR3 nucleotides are TGCGCCAGCGCACTTGGGAGGGGGGGACAGCCCCAGCATTTT.

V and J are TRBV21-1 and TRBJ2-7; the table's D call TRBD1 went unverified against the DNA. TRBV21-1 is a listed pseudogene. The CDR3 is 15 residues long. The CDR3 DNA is TGTGCCAGCAGCGCACACAGGGGGACCCCCTACGAGCAGTACTTC. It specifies CASSAHRGTPYEQYF.